This T cell receptor (beta chain) was sequenced in a study of T-cell memory formation after mild COVID-19. V was pared by 1 base and J by 5 bases, with 11 bases between. Germline CDR1 reads SGHAT; CDR2 reads FQNNGV. CDR3 length: 15 amino acids. This clonotype was seen repeatedly, ten times or more. Its cognate antigen is unknown. Overall study findings and caveats: CD4+ contracting clones lay mainly in CM and EM, CD8+ ones in EMRA. A subset of responding clones appeared in pre-infection memory, suggesting cross-reactive memory joined. The authors left the SARS-CoV-2 specificity of second-wave clones peaking on day 37 unconfirmed.

A 5'RACE reaction primed in the constant segment made cDNA libraries of TCR alpha and TCR beta, and these carried sample barcodes and UMIs. MiXCR, run by TCRdb on the 5' RACE reads, gives a single entry per CDR3 protein. This sample has about 38,000 distinct CDR3 sequences, with 9.5% to 12% found just once. The chain has TRBV11-2 and TRBJ2-2; D tentatively reads TRBD1 or TRBD2 (5 bases each). The sample comprised PBMCs or a T cell subset sorted from them (not recorded which). The receptor was isolated from a man aged 18 to 30 who had mild COVID-19 (a few samples of this study predate the infection). Cell type and time point are not known. The CDR3 DNA reads TGTGCCAGCAGCTTAGCCGGGACCACAACCGGGGAGCTGTTTTTT. Its translation: CASSLAGTTTGELFF.